This T cell receptor (beta chain) derives from a study of CD8+CD57+ T cells in acquired aplastic anemia. The V gene's germline CDR1 is SGHTA and CDR2 FQGTGA. The CDR3 spans 14 residues. V was clipped by 5 bases and J by 6 bases, with 16 bases between them. In patients chosen for sequencing, flow cytometry had shown CD8+CD57+ cell expansion. Among the patients, none had received any therapy at the time of blood sampling. Investigators profiled TCR beta VDJ and CDR3 from genomic DNA template. TCRdb independently ran MiXCR on the reads; one entry per CDR3 protein. Seen here are 89,000 or so distinct CDR3 sequences, around two thirds observed once, and the top ten hold 65%.

The specimen was sorted CD4+, CD8+, or CD8+CD57+ T cells (not recorded which) from PBMCs. This clonotype originated in a human donor with aplastic anemia. This rearrangement joins TRBV7-3 to TRBJ2-5; D might be TRBD1 or TRBD2, each matching 5 bases. The CDR3: CASSPTQGVKTQYF. In DNA form, the CDR3 reads TGTGCCAGCAGCCCCACGCAGGGAGTAAAGACCCAGTACTTC.